This entry lists 14 T cell receptor beta chains sequenced from one sample in a study of T cells in Graves' hyperthyroidism and ophthalmopathy. Using RNA transcripts as the source, TCR beta CDR3 regions were amplified. Researchers ran a first-round RT-PCR on the TCR CDR3 using the HTBI primer set. Each CDR3 protein is one row after TCRdb ran MiXCR on the multiplex PCR reads. The table lists over 650,000 distinct CDR3 sequences, roughly 15% of them singletons. Sequencing was carried out using blood. These receptors were obtained from a man between 18 and 29 years old with Graves' hyperthyroidism.

A few counts support this clonotype. The chain links TRBV4-3 to TRBJ2-3, with 9 bases fitting TRBD2. V lost 1 base, J lost 5 bases, and 10 bases stayed unmatched. Germline-derived CDR1 and CDR2 are LGHNA and YSLEER. This CDR3 spans 17 amino acids. CDR3: CASSQAPQGGRVDTQYF. CDR3 nucleotide sequence: TGCGCCAGCAGCCAAGCCCCCCAGGGCGGGAGGGTAGATACGCAGTATTTT.

The chain is built from TRBV27 and TRBJ2-2; 12 bases map to TRBD2. The CDR3 has 16 amino acids. V trimming: 2 bases; J trimming: 6 bases; junction bases outside the gene matches: 4. From germline, CDR1 is MNHEY and CDR2 SMNVEV (reference sequence). In DNA form, the CDR3 reads TGTGCCAGCAGTTTAATCAGACTAGCGGGAGCCGGGGAGCTGTTTTTT. Translation: CASSLIRLAGAGELFF.

This clonotype was detected many times. The chain couples TRBV2 to TRBJ2-1; 9 nucleotides align to TRBD2. The CDR3 contains 14 residues. V shed 4 bases and J 8 bases; nucleotides not matched to a gene: 6. The V gene's germline CDR1 is SNHLY and CDR2 FYNNEI. CDR3 nucleotide sequence: TGTGCCAGCAGTGGCGGACTAGCGTTGCATGAGCAGTTCTTC. Translated: CASSGGLALHEQFF. The full variable domain, its missing parts supplied by reference TRBV2 and TRBJ2-1, is EPEVTQTPSHQVTQMGQEVILRCVPISNHLYFYWYRQILGQKVEFLVSFYNNEISEKSEIFDDQFSVERPDGSNFTLKIRSTKLEDSAMYFCASSGGLALHEQFFGPGTRLTVL.

CDR3 sequence reads: CASSLEGGTGANVLTF. DNA for the CDR3: TGTGCCAGCAGCTTAGAGGGGGGAACTGGGGCCAACGTCCTGACTTTC. V gene TRBV7-6 combines with J gene TRBJ2-6; D may be TRBD1 or TRBD2 (6 bases each). The CDR3 is made up of 16 amino acids. Trimming left V 1 base short and J 2 bases short, with 9 bases between. Germline CDR1 and CDR2: SGHVS and FNYEAQ.

The table lists this clonotype with many counts. The chain uses TRBV30 and TRBJ1-1; maybe TRBD1 (6 bases). Trimming stripped 8 bases from V and 1 base from J, with 11 bases between. CDR1 and CDR2 from the germline V gene are GTSNPN and SVGIG (reference sequence). There are 12 residues in the CDR3. CDR3 sequence (DNA): TGTGCCAGCGACAGGTCGAACACTGAAGCTTTCTTT. This codes for CASDRSNTEAFF.

The V call is TRBV9, the J call TRBJ2-7; 7 bases match TRBD1. There are 13 residues in the CDR3. Germline assignment: CDR1 SGDLS and CDR2 YYNGEE. V gave up 4 bases and J gave up 4 bases; unmatched junction bases: 5. The CDR3 loop reads CASSHSGGYEQYF. The DNA for the CDR3 is TGTGCCAGCAGCCATTCAGGGGGATACGAGCAGTACTTC.

This clonotype was seen only a few times. The V call is TRBV20-1, the J call TRBJ2-7, with TRBD1 matching over 11 bases. V gave up 6 bases and J gave up 7 bases; unmatched junction bases: 11. The CDR3 is made up of 14 amino acids. Germline values: CDR1 DFQATT, CDR2 SNEGSKA (reference sequence). CDR3 sequence reads: CSAAGTGGGKEQYF. For the CDR3, the DNA is TGCAGTGCCGCCGGGACAGGGGGAGGGAAAGAGCAGTACTTC.

The chain has TRBV4-1 and TRBJ2-5; 8 bases are shared with TRBD1. Trimming removed 4 bases from V and 5 bases from J; junction bases left unmatched: 12. The V gene's germline CDR1 is MGHRA and CDR2 YSYEKL. CDR3 length: 16 residues. CDR3 sequence reads: CASSRYQGARRETQYF. In DNA form, the CDR3 reads TGCGCCAGCAGCCGGTATCAGGGGGCTAGGCGGGAGACCCAGTACTTC.

This chain joins TRBV5-1 and TRBJ1-1, with D tentatively TRBD1 (5 bases). Germline-derived CDR1 and CDR2 are SGHRS and YFSETQ. The CDR3 totals 13 residues. V was shortened by 5 bases and J by 0 bases, with 8 bases between the two germline ends. DNA for the CDR3: TGCGCCAGCAGGAGCAGGGTGAACACTGAAGCTTTCTTT. Encoded protein: CASRSRVNTEAFF.

V usage is TRBV30 and J usage is TRBJ1-3; D is perhaps TRBD1 (5 bases). CDR3 length equals 13 residues. The V end was cut by 5 bases, the J end by 2 bases, with 10 bases between. CDR1 GTSNPN and CDR2 SVGIG come from the germline V gene (reference sequence). In DNA, the CDR3 is TGTGCCTGGGTTACAGGCGCTGGAAACACCATATATTTT. Its protein is CAWVTGAGNTIYF. Full variable domain (rest looked up from reference TRBV30 and TRBJ1-3): SQTIHQWPATLVQPVGSPLSLECTVEGTSNPNLYWYRQAAGRGLQLLFYSVGIGQISSEVPQNLSASRPQDRQFILSSKKLLLSDSGFYLCAWVTGAGNTIYFGEGSWLTVV.

The rearrangement joins TRBV9 to TRBJ1-2, with D possibly TRBD1 on 5 matching bases. The ends were cut back, 0 bases at V and 8 bases at J, with 23 bases in the middle. The germline V gene encodes CDR1 SGDLS and CDR2 YYNGEE. This CDR3 has 17 residues. CDR3 region: CASSVEVGERSRRGYTF. CDR3 in DNA: TGTGCCAGCAGCGTAGAAGTAGGGGAACGAAGCCGCCGGGGCTACACCTTC.

This clonotype was recorded many times. In nucleotides, the CDR3 is TGCAGTGCTAGGAGGGGGCTGAAGTACACTGAAGCTTTCTTT. Translated: CSARRGLKYTEAFF. V and J are TRBV20-1 and TRBJ1-1; 7 bases agree with TRBD1. There are 14 residues in the CDR3. V shed 3 bases, J shed 3 bases, and the junction held 7 bases outside the gene matches. CDR1 is DFQATT, CDR2 SNEGSKA, per germline (reference sequence).

This clonotype showed up just a few times. CDR3 sequence (DNA): TGTGCCAGCAGTTACTCGGGCGCCACTGGGGCCAACGTCCTGACTTTC. Amino acid sequence: CASSYSGATGANVLTF. V and J are TRBV6-5 and TRBJ2-6, with unresolved D. Germline CDR1 and CDR2: MNHEY and SVGAGI. Trimming cost V 0 bases and J 2 bases, with 8 bases left between them. This CDR3 is 16 amino acids long.

This chain links TRBV9 with TRBJ1-5; 8 bases are shared with TRBD1. Germline-derived CDR1 and CDR2 are SGDLS and YYNGEE. The CDR3 is 16 residues long. V was clipped by 3 bases and J by 2 bases; unmatched bases: 7. The CDR3 DNA sequence: TGTGCCAGCAGCGGACAGGGGCTTTTGGGCAATCAGCCCCAGCATTTT. As protein: CASSGQGLLGNQPQHF.